These T cell receptor beta chains were read from a single sample in a study of cytomegalovirus exposure and HLA in healthy donors. The protocol was immunoSEQ multiplex PCR, while the TCRdb copy is restricted to in-frame clones and leaves out a portion. The sample lists roughly 200,000 clones, 77% occurring once. Material for sequencing was PBMCs. The receptors stem from a woman in her sixties in good health and CMV-seropositive. The CDR3 runs from the conserved cysteine through the conserved F or W. Each record gives: clone size, V gene, J gene, D gene, CDR3 DNA, CDR3 protein. The D gene is left open where the match is weak. Size is omitted from some rows. Given values are once, few, many or a class for expanded clones.

.	TRBV27	TRBJ2-7	.	TGTGCCAGCAGTTTATCGACCGGGAGCGCCTACGAGCAGTACTTC	CASSLSTGSAYEQYF
.	TRBV7-2	TRBJ2-2	.	TGTGCCAGCAGCCCCCGGTGGACCGGGGAGCTGTTTTTT	CASSPRWTGELFF
.	TRBV10-1	TRBJ2-1	.	TGCGCCAGCAGTGACAGACTGTACAATGAGCAGTTCTTC	CASSDRLYNEQFF
.	TRBV28	TRBJ2-5	TRBD2	TGTGCCAGCAGTTCTTTAGCGGGGGGTGGAGAGACCCAGTACTTC	CASSSLAGGGETQYF
few	TRBV18	TRBJ1-3	TRBD1	TGTGCCAGCTCACCCGGGACAGCTGGAAACACCATATATTTT	CASSPGTAGNTIYF
once	TRBV4-2	TRBJ2-1	.	TGTGCCAGCAGCCAAGTCGTCGGTAGTGAGCAGTTCTTC	CASSQVVGSEQFF
.	TRBV5-1	TRBJ2-3	TRBD1	TGCGCCAGCAGCGCCGGACAGGGCGGCACAGATACGCAGTATTTT	CASSAGQGGTDTQYF
few	TRBV7-2	TRBJ2-2	.	TGTGCCAGCAGGAGTAGAGAGGGAGCCAACACCGGGGAGCTGTTTTTT	CASRSREGANTGELFF
.	TRBV7-9	TRBJ2-7	.	TGTGCCAGCAGCCAAGACAGGAGTCCATCCTACGAGCAGTACTTC	CASSQDRSPSYEQYF
.	TRBV20-1	TRBJ2-5	TRBD2	TGCAGTGCCGGACTAGCGGCGCAGCAGTACTTC	CSAGLAAQQYF
.	TRBV6-1	TRBJ1-5	TRBD1	TGTGCCAGCAGTGCCGGGACAGGGGGCTTTCAGCCCCAGCATTTT	CASSAGTGGFQPQHF
.	TRBV30	TRBJ1-2	.	TGTGCCTGGAGTGTACTTAGTACGGAGCATGGCTACACCTTC	CAWSVLSTEHGYTF
once	TRBV18	TRBJ2-1	TRBD2	TGTGCCAGCTCACCCTGGCTAGCGGGAGTGGGTGAGCAGTTCTTC	CASSPWLAGVGEQFF
.	TRBV5-1	TRBJ1-2	TRBD1	TGCGCCAGCAGCCCGGGGACAGCTATTATTCTGGGCTACACCTTC	CASSPGTAIILGYTF
.	TRBV29-1	TRBJ2-7	TRBD1	TGCAGCGCCCGGGACAGGGCCTACGAGCAGTACTTC	CSARDRAYEQYF
.	TRBV5-1	TRBJ1-2	TRBD1	TGCGCCAGTAGAACCGGGACAGGGGGGGGCTACACCTTC	CASRTGTGGGYTF
.	TRBV5-1	TRBJ2-7	TRBD1	TGCGCCAGCGGGGACAGCTCCTACGAGCAGTACTTC	CASGDSSYEQYF
few	TRBV6-1	TRBJ2-2	.	TGTGCCAGCAGGATACCGGGACTCGGCACCGGGGAGCTGTTTTTT	CASRIPGLGTGELFF